The entry that follows covers one T cell receptor (beta chain) sequence. Antigen unknown. The data are from a study of Ad26.COV2.S vaccination and SARS-CoV-2 variants. Whole-study findings and limits: People who got the vaccine or the placebo had similar non-spike TCR breadth. It was vaccine recipients, not placebo recipients, who had the higher spike-specific TCR breadth. Total T cell responses, in the TCR breadth and depth analyses, may have been underestimated.

The trim removed 5 bases at V and 4 bases at J, leaving 4 bases unmatched. The CDR3 has 15 amino acids. CDR1 and CDR2 from the germline V gene are LNHDA and SQIVND (reference sequence). Some clones are missing from TCRdb's copy, which holds only in-frame ones; the method was immunoSEQ multiplex PCR. The sample has about 350,000 clones, 90% to 95% seen once; the top ten hold roughly 3.9%. This receptor was identified in a human donor who had recovered from COVID-19. The rearrangement joins TRBV19 to TRBJ2-6; 8 bases agree with TRBD1. Sequencing used peripheral blood, obtained after recovery from COVID-19. CDR3 nucleotides: TGTGCCAGTAGTCCGACAGGGGTAGGGGCCAACGTCCTGACTTTC. This translates into CASSPTGVGANVLTF.